This T cell receptor (beta chain) was recovered during a study of blood T cell repertoires in COVID-19. Here immunoSEQ multiplex PCR was the method, and the copy in TCRdb shows in-frame clones only, minus some. The table lists some 110,000 clones, approximately 90% of them singletons. Per germline, CDR1 MNHEY and CDR2 SMNVEV (reference sequence). This CDR3 region has 13 residues. The ends were cut back, 5 bases at V and 0 bases at J, with 8 bases in the middle. The receptor was derived from a human donor in a cohort sampled during active COVID-19. Input material: peripheral blood. The J gene is TRBJ2-7, the V gene TRBV27; D ambiguous. CDR3 bases: TGTGCCAGCAGTCTAACCAACTCCTACGAGCAGTACTTC. This codes for CASSLTNSYEQYF.